Presented here are 28 T cell receptor beta chains from one specimen sequenced in a study of stem cell transplantation in POMP-related autoinflammatory disease. Repertoires were generated with immunoSEQ multiplex PCR, while TCRdb's copy carries only in-frame clones and drops some. The data hold 7,500 or so clones, with under 85% observed a single time. Specimen: a CXCR5-defined cell subset from PBMCs. The receptors were sampled from a human donor in good health.

The genes are TRBV7-2 and TRBJ2-5, with no clear D. The J call may be in error: the DNA end matches TRBJ2-7 better. The CDR3 is 12 amino acids. Germline assignment: CDR1 SGHTA and CDR2 FQGNSA. CDR3 loop: CASSSSLYEQYF. The CDR3 DNA is TGTGCCAGCAGCTCCAGCCTTTACGAGCAGTACTTC.

The chain employs TRBV30 and TRBJ2-5, with 11 bases that match TRBD2. Losses at the gene ends were 2 bases for V and 5 bases for J; bases not matched to a gene: 10. The V gene's germline CDR1 is GTSNPN and CDR2 SVGIG (reference sequence). The CDR3 consists of 16 residues. CDR3 sequence (DNA): TGTGCCTGGAGTCCCGCTTTAGCGGGGGGGCCGGAGACCCAGTACTTC. This codes for CAWSPALAGGPETQYF.

The chain links TRBV7-2 to TRBJ1-4; 9 nucleotides match TRBD1. Trimming cost V 3 bases and J 6 bases; bases outside gene matches: 8. Germline V gene lookup returns CDR1 SGHTA and CDR2 FQGNSA. This CDR3 has 16 amino acids. Here the CDR3 DNA reads TGTGCCAGCAGCTTTATCCCCCGGACAGGGGATGAAAAACTGTTTTTT. Residues: CASSFIPRTGDEKLFF.

This chain connects TRBV19 to TRBJ1-5, with D possibly being TRBD1 (6 bases). There are 14 residues in the CDR3. Germline lookup yields CDR1 LNHDA and CDR2 SQIVND (reference sequence). The germline V and J ends were trimmed by 1 base and 12 bases, with 16 bases remaining between them. The CDR3 is CASSIAGVGRGQHF. In DNA, the CDR3 is TGTGCCAGTAGTATAGCAGGGGTGGGGAGAGGCCAGCATTTT.

J is TRBJ2-1 and V is TRBV11-1; the D call may be TRBD1 or TRBD2 (5 bases each). V was pared by 3 bases and J by 8 bases, with 11 bases between. Germline loops: CDR1 SGHAT, CDR2 FQDESV (reference sequence). CDR3 size: 13 residues. Here the CDR3 DNA reads TGTGCCAGCAGCTTCGTTCGGGGCGATGAGCAGTTCTTC. Translated: CASSFVRGDEQFF.

The chain links TRBV5-5 to TRBJ2-7; D remains unclear. From germline, CDR1 is SGHKS and CDR2 YYEKEE (reference sequence). Trimming took 5 bases from V and 3 from J, leaving 6 bases between them. The CDR3 is 11 residues long. CDR3 sequence (DNA): TGTGCCAGCAGGTATCTCTACGAGCAGTACTTC. Translated, it gives CASRYLYEQYF. Combining the CDR3 with reference TRBV5-5 and TRBJ2-7 gives the whole variable domain DAGVTQSPTHLIKTRGQQVTLRCSPISGHKSVSWYQQVLGQGPQFIFQYYEKEERGRGNFPDRFSARQFPNYSSELNVNALLLGDSALYLCASRYLYEQYFGPGTRLTVT.

This sequence joins TRBV5-1 and TRBJ2-1, with D perhaps being TRBD1 or TRBD2 (7 bases each). The ends were cut back, 4 bases at V and 5 bases at J, with 16 bases in the middle. The CDR3 has 15 residues. Germline V gene sequence: CDR1 SGHRS, CDR2 YFSETQ. In nucleotides, the CDR3 is TGCGCCAGCAGCAAAGACAGGGCGGGGGACAATGAGCAGTTCTTC. It translates to CASSKDRAGDNEQFF.

The gene calls are TRBV5-1 and TRBJ2-2; TRBD2 matches at 7 bases. This CDR3 is built from 14 residues. V was clipped by 4 bases and J by 5 bases; unmatched bases: 5. In germline, CDR1 is SGHRS, CDR2 YFSETQ. CDR3 amino acids: CASSGLADTGELFF. For the CDR3, the DNA is TGCGCCAGCAGCGGGCTAGCGGATACCGGGGAGCTGTTTTTT.

This clone was recorded once. The V call is TRBV6-5, the J call TRBJ1-1; D call uncertain. The V end was cut by 2 bases, the J end by 1 base, with 5 bases between. CDR3 length: 13 residues. Germline values: CDR1 MNHEY, CDR2 SVGAGI. CDR3 DNA: TGTGCCAGCAGTTACCTTCCGAACACTGAAGCTTTCTTT. This encodes CASSYLPNTEAFF.

This clone was counted between two and nine times. The chain joins TRBV4-1 to TRBJ1-6, with D unresolved. V was trimmed by 0 bases and J by 10 bases, leaving 16 bases between them. The CDR3 has 16 amino acids. The V gene's germline CDR1 is MGHRA and CDR2 YSYEKL. DNA of the CDR3: TGCGCCAGCAGCCAAGATCGGTCGGCTAATGGCTCACCCCTCCACTTT. It specifies CASSQDRSANGSPLHF.

This chain connects TRBV21-1 to TRBJ1-2. TRBV21-1 is shown as a pseudogene. The CDR3 extends over 16 amino acids. The CDR3 DNA is TGTGCCAGCAGCAAAAAAAATGGGAAGGGAGGCTATGGCTACACCTTC. The encoded protein is CASSKKNGKGGYGYTF.

This clone was counted once. The chain recombines TRBV5-1 with TRBJ2-3, with TRBD1 as a possible D gene (6 bases). Per germline, CDR1 SGHRS and CDR2 YFSETQ. The CDR3 covers 19 residues. The germline V and J ends were trimmed by 0 bases and 1 base, with 21 bases remaining between them. The CDR3 loop reads CASSLASAGVRSRTDTQYF. DNA for the CDR3: TGCGCCAGCAGCTTGGCCTCGGCAGGGGTTAGGAGCCGCACAGATACGCAGTATTTT.

The genes are TRBV10-2 and TRBJ1-6; D not resolved. The length of the CDR3 is 17 residues. Trimming left V 2 bases short and J 6 bases short, with 17 bases between. Germline V gene lookup returns CDR1 WSHSY and CDR2 SAAADI. The CDR3 is CASSEKILGHPNSPLHF. CDR3 coding DNA: TGCGCCAGCAGTGAGAAAATATTGGGCCACCCTAATTCACCCCTCCACTTT.

The chain combines TRBV5-6 with TRBJ2-5; D might be TRBD2 (6 bases). CDR1 is SGHDT and CDR2 is YYEEEE in the germline V gene. The CDR3 consists of 15 residues. V was pared by 4 bases and J by 0 bases, with 13 bases between. Here the CDR3 DNA reads TGTGCCAGCAGCCTGACCACTAGCTACCAAGAGACCCAGTACTTC. Its protein is CASSLTTSYQETQYF.

This clone was recorded a few times. The chain employs TRBV5-4 and TRBJ2-7; D is undetermined. The CDR3 contains 11 residues. Trimming left V 10 bases short and J 2 bases short, with 10 bases between. Germline V gives CDR1 SGHNT, CDR2 YYREEE (reference sequence). The CDR3 sequence: CAAGSTYEQYF. The CDR3 DNA follows: TGTGCCGCTGGCAGTACCTACGAGCAGTACTTC.

V usage is TRBV7-9 and J usage is TRBJ2-6; D is possibly TRBD1 (5 bases). This CDR3 has 16 amino acids. Trimming removed 7 bases at V and 0 bases at J, with 13 bases between. The germline V gene has CDR1 SEHNR and CDR2 FQNEAQ (reference sequence). The CDR3 reads CASTMNRFSGANVLTF. The CDR3 nucleotides are TGTGCCAGCACTATGAACAGGTTCTCTGGGGCCAACGTCCTGACTTTC. Together with reference TRBV7-9 and TRBJ2-6, the CDR3 gives the full variable domain: DTGVSQNPRHKITKRGQNVTFRCDPISEHNRLYWYRQTLGQGPEFLTYFQNEAQLEKSRLLSDRFSAERPKGSFSTLEIQRTEQGDSAMYLCASTMNRFSGANVLTFGAGSRLTVL.

The chain combines TRBV10-3 with TRBJ1-1, with no clear D. V shed 0 bases and J shed 1 base, with 6 bases lying between them. The germline V gene encodes CDR1 ENHRY and CDR2 SYGVKD. This CDR3 has 14 amino acids. CDR3 protein: CAISESAGNTEAFF. In nucleotides, the CDR3 is TGTGCCATCAGTGAGTCTGCCGGGAACACTGAAGCTTTCTTT.

The V and J genes are TRBV6-6 and TRBJ2-2, with D maybe TRBD2 (7 bases). With 11 bases removed from V and 4 bases from J, the gap between germline ends came to 23 bases. The CDR3 has 16 amino acids. Germline CDR1 reads MNHNY; CDR2 reads SVGAGI (reference sequence). The CDR3 loop is CAAGPGRGGGTGELFF. The CDR3 DNA follows: TGTGCCGCCGGCCCGGGTAGGGGGGGCGGCACCGGGGAGCTGTTTTTT.

The V and J genes are TRBV6-6 and TRBJ2-2; D not certain. The V gene's germline CDR1 is MNHNY and CDR2 SVGAGI (reference sequence). The length of the CDR3 is 14 residues. Trimming stripped 6 bases from V and 2 bases from J, with 10 bases between. The DNA of the CDR3 is TGTGCCAGCAGCAAGACGCAAAACACCGGGGAGCTGTTTTTT. Amino acids: CASSKTQNTGELFF.

This clone was seen just once. As DNA, the CDR3 is TGTGCCAGCAGCTTAGTCTTCAGACCGGATACTAACTATGGCTACACCTTC. It yields the protein CASSLVFRPDTNYGYTF. The chain links TRBV7-8 to TRBJ1-2, with D hard to call. CDR3 length equals 17 residues. The ends were cut back, 1 base at V and 0 bases at J, with 15 bases in the middle. The germline gives CDR1 SGHVS, CDR2 FQNEAQ.

This chain uses TRBV2 with TRBJ2-3, with 8 bases fitting TRBD1. Germline CDR1 reads SNHLY; CDR2 reads FYNNEI. CDR3 length: 18 residues. V lost 6 bases, J lost 2 bases, and 16 bases stayed unmatched. The CDR3 DNA sequence: TGTGCCAGCAGGAGTCGACCAGGGACAGGCTTTGCCACAGATACGCAGTATTTT. Protein: CASRSRPGTGFATDTQYF.

This clone showed up just a few times. The CDR3 spells CAWSVFGGTGAFF. Written as DNA, the CDR3 is TGTGCCTGGAGTGTATTTGGGGGGACTGGGGCTTTCTTT. The chain carries TRBV30 and TRBJ1-1, with D tentatively TRBD1 (5 bases). CDR1 and CDR2 (germline): GTSNPN, SVGIG (reference sequence). Trimming removed 0 bases at V and 11 bases at J, with 16 bases between. This CDR3 is 13 amino acids long.

The V call is TRBV7-2, the J call TRBJ1-5, with 7 bases fitting TRBD1. CDR3 size: 16 residues. V was pared by 5 bases and J by 6 bases, with 13 bases of the junction left unmatched. Germline V gives CDR1 SGHTA, CDR2 FQGNSA. CDR3 region: CASSVETGMLGQPQHF. CDR3 in DNA: TGTGCCAGCAGCGTAGAGACAGGGATGTTAGGTCAGCCCCAGCATTTT.

The chain combines TRBV7-9 with TRBJ2-3; 10 nucleotides agree with TRBD1. Germline V gene data show CDR1 as SEHNR and CDR2 as FQNEAQ (reference sequence). The CDR3 length is 14 residues. V lost 5 bases to trimming and J lost 4 bases; unmatched junction nucleotides: 3. The chain's CDR3 is CASSGDRGPDTQYF. DNA of the CDR3: TGTGCCAGCAGCGGGGACAGGGGCCCAGATACGCAGTATTTT.

The chain combines TRBV28 with TRBJ1-1; possible D gene TRBD1, 5 bases. The germline gives CDR1 MDHEN, CDR2 SYDVKM. This CDR3 contains 14 residues. V was cut by 8 bases and J by 1 base, with 14 bases left in between. CDR3 sequence: CASRRGDGNTEAFF. The CDR3 nucleotides read TGTGCCAGCCGGCGGGGGGACGGGAACACTGAAGCTTTCTTT.

V is TRBV4-1 and J is TRBJ1-2; D is possibly TRBD1 (5 bases). There are 15 residues in the CDR3. The V end was cut by 8 bases, the J end by 6 bases, with 22 bases between. CDR1 and CDR2 (germline): MGHRA, YSYEKL. The CDR3 bases are TGCGCCAGCTCGCGCCGTGCGGGGGTAACGGATGGCTACACCTTC. Translating it yields CASSRRAGVTDGYTF.

V is TRBV14 and J is TRBJ1-2; 9 positions match TRBD1. The CDR3 is 15 residues long. Germline CDR1 reads SGHDN; CDR2 reads FVKESK. The V gene end was trimmed by 4 bases and the J gene end by 4 bases; junction bases not matched to a gene: 7. The CDR3 DNA is TGTGCCAGCAGCCCACTACGACAGGGGGGCTATGGCTACACCTTC. This encodes CASSPLRQGGYGYTF.

This clone was detected only a few times. V usage is TRBV6-5 and J usage is TRBJ1-2, with D hard to call. Germline V lookup: CDR1 MNHEY, CDR2 SVGAGI. This CDR3 is 13 amino acids long. The germline V and J ends were trimmed by 2 bases and 4 bases, with 8 bases remaining between them. The CDR3 nucleotides are TGTGCCAGCAGTTACGAGGGTAGCTATGGCTACACCTTC. It codes for CASSYEGSYGYTF.